The 23 T cell receptor beta chains below were found in one sample sequenced in a study of glioma-infiltrating T cells after dendritic cell vaccination. Assay: immunoSEQ multiplex PCR; the TCRdb copy retains only in-frame clones and omits some. The profile shows tens of thousands of clones, about four fifths of them singletons. The time point was: after dendritic cell vaccination, including at tumor progression/relapse. The source was blood, collected after dendritic cell vaccination. Receptors were obtained from a human donor with glioblastoma.

This chain links TRBV9 with TRBJ1-3, with unresolved D. Germline CDR1 and CDR2: SGDLS and YYNGEE. Deletions cut 0 bases from V and 1 base from J, with 8 bases between. This CDR3 contains 15 residues. The CDR3 protein is CASSVGSESGNTIYF. In DNA, the CDR3 is TGTGCCAGCAGCGTAGGGAGTGAGTCTGGAAACACCATATATTTT.

The chain combines TRBV15 with TRBJ1-2; a weak D match, TRBD1 (5 bases). V gave up 1 base and J gave up 6 bases, with 15 bases separating them. The germline CDR1 and CDR2 sequences are LNHNV and YYDKDF (reference sequence). The CDR3 is made up of 15 amino acids. Written as DNA, the CDR3 is TGTGCCACCAGCAGAGCCGGACAAGTCCAGGATGGCTACACCTTC. Protein: CATSRAGQVQDGYTF.

The V call is TRBV7-9, the J call TRBJ2-1; 9 bases fit TRBD2. Germline loops: CDR1 SEHNR, CDR2 FQNEAQ (reference sequence). With 5 bases clipped from V and 0 bases from J, the junction kept 5 bases outside the gene matches. The CDR3 spans 16 residues. The CDR3 nucleotides are TGTGCCAGCAGCCCGACTAGCGGTAGCTCCTACAATGAGCAGTTCTTC. Translation: CASSPTSGSSYNEQFF.

The CDR3: CASSGQGFQPQHF. CDR3 nucleotide sequence: TGTGCCAGTTCGGGACAGGGCTTTCAGCCCCAGCATTTT. The chain combines TRBV2 with TRBJ1-5; 9 bases are a match to TRBD1. Germline CDR1 reads SNHLY; CDR2 reads FYNNEI. The J segment lost 6 bases and the V segment lost 9 bases, leaving 6 bases of the junction unmatched. The CDR3 is made up of 13 amino acids.

The CDR3 is CASSDLQGPTEAFF. The CDR3 DNA reads TGCGCCAGCAGCGACCTACAGGGCCCCACTGAAGCTTTCTTT. The chain uses TRBV5-1 and TRBJ1-1, with a tentative D call TRBD1 (6 bases). V gave up 4 bases and J gave up 4 bases, with 14 bases separating them. Germline loops: CDR1 SGHRS, CDR2 YFSETQ. The length of the CDR3 is 14 residues.

V is TRBV2 and J is TRBJ1-2; D not certain. Germline CDR1 and CDR2: SNHLY and FYNNEI. The V and J ends lost 4 bases and 8 bases respectively, with 17 bases between them. This CDR3 has 14 residues. The CDR3 protein is CASSASDQGLGYTF. In DNA, the CDR3 is TGTGCCAGCAGTGCGTCAGACCAAGGACTCGGCTACACCTTC.

The rearrangement joins TRBV30 to TRBJ2-3; TRBD2 agrees at 8 bases. This CDR3 is 12 amino acids long. Germline trimming cut 7 bases from V and 4 bases from J; bases unmatched to any gene: 4. Germline CDR1 is GTSNPN and CDR2 is SVGIG (reference sequence). For the CDR3, the DNA is TGTGCCTCGGGACTAGTAGCAGATACGCAGTATTTT. Translation: CASGLVADTQYF.

The gene calls are TRBV6-1 and TRBJ2-7, with 9 bases identical to TRBD1. Looked up from germline, CDR1 is MNHNS and CDR2 is SASEGT. The V gene end was trimmed by 6 bases and the J gene end by 2 bases; junction bases not matched to a gene: 5. The CDR3 extends over 14 amino acids. CDR3 amino acids: CASSVDRGPYEQYF. The CDR3 DNA is TGTGCCAGCAGCGTGGACAGGGGCCCCTACGAGCAGTACTTC.

The chain carries TRBV5-8 and TRBJ2-5, with TRBD1 identical over 7 bases. The V gene's germline CDR1 is SGHTS and CDR2 YDEGEE. The CDR3 loop spans 13 amino acids. V was clipped by 4 bases and J by 1 base; unmatched bases: 1. CDR3: CASSRDSQETQYF. The DNA of the CDR3 is TGTGCCAGCAGCCGGGACAGCCAAGAGACCCAGTACTTC.

This chain uses TRBV10-3 with TRBJ2-3; the D gene is possibly TRBD2 (7 bases). The germline gives CDR1 ENHRY, CDR2 SYGVKD. The CDR3 is 15 residues long. Trimming pared 1 base from V and 4 bases from J, leaving 12 bases between. This chain's CDR3 is CAISEYPGGADTQYF. The CDR3 nucleotides are TGTGCCATCAGTGAGTACCCGGGGGGCGCAGATACGCAGTATTTT.

This sequence joins TRBV14 and TRBJ1-4; TRBD1 might be the D (6 bases). V was shortened by 4 bases and J by 7 bases, with 10 bases between the two germline ends. The CDR3 is made up of 13 amino acids. CDR1 SGHDN and CDR2 FVKESK come from the germline V gene. CDR3 in amino acids: CASSRQGFEKLFF. CDR3 in DNA: TGTGCCAGCAGCCGGCAGGGGTTTGAAAAACTGTTTTTT.

The chain joins TRBV5-1 to TRBJ2-1, with 11 bases fitting TRBD2. Germline trimming cut 0 bases from V and 2 bases from J; bases unmatched to any gene: 1. Germline V gene lookup returns CDR1 SGHRS and CDR2 YFSETQ. The CDR3 has 16 residues. CDR3 loop: CASSLGLAGTYNEQFF. CDR3 DNA: TGCGCCAGCAGCTTGGGACTAGCGGGGACCTACAATGAGCAGTTCTTC.

The V and J genes are TRBV6-5 and TRBJ2-1; TRBD1 matches 7 bases. The CDR3 spans 15 residues. Per the germline V gene, CDR1 is MNHEY and CDR2 is SVGAGI. V shed 5 bases and J 3 bases; nucleotides not matched to a gene: 7. CDR3 nucleotides: TGTGCCAGCAGTATCACAGGGGTTGGCTACAATGAGCAGTTCTTC. It encodes CASSITGVGYNEQFF.

The CDR3 spells CASSPISQGTGELFF. CDR3 DNA sequence: TGCGCCAGCAGCCCAATATCACAGGGCACCGGGGAGCTGTTTTTT. The chain is built from TRBV5-1 and TRBJ2-2; D may be TRBD1 (6 bases). V was pared by 4 bases and J by 4 bases, with 14 bases between. Germline V gene data show CDR1 as SGHRS and CDR2 as YFSETQ. This CDR3 contains 15 residues.

The chain links TRBV18 to TRBJ2-3; weak D call: TRBD2 (7 bases). Deletions cut 0 bases from V and 4 bases from J, with 14 bases between. Germline V lookup: CDR1 KGHSH, CDR2 LQKENI. This CDR3 region has 16 residues. The chain's CDR3 is CASSPPGRGTPDTQYF. CDR3 in DNA: TGTGCCAGCTCACCACCAGGGAGGGGGACCCCAGATACGCAGTATTTT.

The chain carries TRBV7-8 and TRBJ2-7, with D perhaps TRBD1 (5 bases). The CDR3 covers 12 residues. V was pared by 3 bases and J by 12 bases, with 15 bases between. Germline V lookup: CDR1 SGHVS, CDR2 FQNEAQ. CDR3: CASSFGLTGAYF. The CDR3 DNA reads as TGTGCCAGCAGCTTTGGGCTTACTGGGGCGTACTTC.

The V and J genes are TRBV18 and TRBJ1-2, with 7 bases identical to TRBD1. The junction had 6 bases not matched to a gene; V was cut back by 3 bases and J by 8 bases. The CDR3 has 13 residues. Germline V gene lookup returns CDR1 KGHSH and CDR2 LQKENI. DNA for the CDR3: TGTGCCAGCTCACCGGAGACAGGGCAGGGCTACACCTTC. This translates into CASSPETGQGYTF.

CDR3 nucleotides: TGTGCCAGCTCACCACAGACAGGGGTCGAGCAGTACTTC. The encoded protein is CASSPQTGVEQYF. The chain joins TRBV18 to TRBJ2-7; TRBD1 agrees at 8 bases. V shed 1 base and J 6 bases; nucleotides not matched to a gene: 2. Germline assignment: CDR1 KGHSH and CDR2 LQKENI. The CDR3 consists of 13 residues.

This rearrangement joins TRBV4-3 to TRBJ1-2; 7 bases fit TRBD1. This CDR3 contains 13 residues. V shed 0 bases and J 8 bases; nucleotides not matched to a gene: 3. Germline CDR1 reads LGHNA; CDR2 reads YSLEER. CDR3 DNA sequence: TGCGCCAGCAGCCAAGAAGGGGGCGAAGGCTACACCTTC. It codes for CASSQEGGEGYTF.

V is TRBV19 and J is TRBJ1-1; 8 positions agree with TRBD1. CDR1 and CDR2 (germline): LNHDA, SQIVND (reference sequence). J was trimmed by 5 bases and V by 5 bases; bases with no gene match: 10. The CDR3 covers 15 residues. The DNA of the CDR3 is TGTGCCAGTAGTCCCGCGACAGGGGAGGGGACTGAAGCTTTCTTT. Amino acids: CASSPATGEGTEAFF.

This clone appeared a single time. This chain joins TRBV18 and TRBJ1-6, with unresolved D. Germline assignment: CDR1 KGHSH and CDR2 LQKENI. The V and J ends lost 0 bases and 8 bases respectively, with 17 bases between them. There are 17 residues in the CDR3. Here the CDR3 reads CASSPPGYSESDSPLHF. CDR3 coding DNA: TGTGCCAGCTCACCACCCGGTTACTCGGAGAGCGATTCACCCCTCCACTTT.

Here the CDR3 reads CAISDNTGTGSSNEQFF. The DNA of the CDR3 is TGTGCCATCAGTGATAACACTGGGACAGGGTCTTCCAATGAGCAGTTCTTC. The gene calls are TRBV10-3 and TRBJ2-1; the match to TRBD1 covers 9 bases. Germline CDR1 and CDR2: ENHRY and SYGVKD. Trimming at V came to 3 bases and at J to 6 bases, leaving 12 bases not matched to a gene. CDR3 length equals 17 residues.

The V and J genes are TRBV28 and TRBJ1-2; D not certain. CDR3 length equals 14 residues. Germline V gene sequence: CDR1 MDHEN, CDR2 SYDVKM. Trimming cost V 5 bases and J 4 bases, with 14 bases left between them. The CDR3 reads CASSPPWGAYGYTF. Here the CDR3 DNA reads TGTGCCAGCAGTCCCCCCTGGGGAGCCTATGGCTACACCTTC.